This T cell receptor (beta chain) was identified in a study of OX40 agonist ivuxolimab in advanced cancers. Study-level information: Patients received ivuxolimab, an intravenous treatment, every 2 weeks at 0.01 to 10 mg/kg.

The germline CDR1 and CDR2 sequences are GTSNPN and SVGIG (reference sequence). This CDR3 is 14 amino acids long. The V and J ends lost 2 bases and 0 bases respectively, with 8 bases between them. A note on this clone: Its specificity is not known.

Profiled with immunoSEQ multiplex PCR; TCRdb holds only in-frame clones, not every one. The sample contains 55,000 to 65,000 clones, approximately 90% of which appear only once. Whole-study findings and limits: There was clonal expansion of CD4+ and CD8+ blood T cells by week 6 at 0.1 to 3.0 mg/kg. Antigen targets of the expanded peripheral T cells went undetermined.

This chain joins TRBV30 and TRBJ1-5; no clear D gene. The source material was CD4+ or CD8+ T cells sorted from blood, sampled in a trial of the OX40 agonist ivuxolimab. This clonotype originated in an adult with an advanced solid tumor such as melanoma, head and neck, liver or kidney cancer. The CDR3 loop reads CAWSLTASNQPQHF. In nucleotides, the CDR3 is TGTGCCTGGAGTTTAACGGCTAGCAATCAGCCCCAGCATTTT.